This is a list of T cell receptor beta chains from one sample in a study of blood T cells in healthy people across ages. Using its own MiXCR run on the 5' RACE reads, TCRdb lists one record per CDR3 protein. The table shows about 680,000 distinct CDR3 sequences, with around 45% occurring only once. The sequenced sample consisted of blood. These receptor sequences come from a woman aged 60-70 years in good health. Each CDR3 is given with its conserved first and last residue. Fields, in order: J gene, V gene, clone size, D gene, CDR3 DNA, CDR3 protein. D genes are given only for firm matches. Some rows have no size entry. The others give once, few or many, or a class for an expanded clone.

>TRBJ2-7|TRBV7-2|NA|NA
TGTGCCAGCAGCTTAGATTATAGCGCCTCCTACAATGAGCAGTACTTC
CASSLDYSASYNEQYF
>TRBJ2-3|TRBV7-2|NA|NA
TGTGCCAGCAGCGTACGAGGGGGGGTTAGGACAGATACGCAGTATTTT
CASSVRGGVRTDTQYF
>TRBJ1-6|TRBV4-3|NA|TRBD1
TGCGCCAGCAGCCAAGAGGGACAGGCCTATAATTCACCCCTCCACTTT
CASSQEGQAYNSPLHF
>TRBJ2-3|TRBV5-1|NA|NA
TGCGCCAGCAGGGCCAATCAGGTCCTCACAGATACGCAGTATTTT
CASRANQVLTDTQYF
>TRBJ2-3|TRBV29-1|NA|NA
TGCAGCGCCATCAGGTTCGGAAGGAGGGCCACAGATACGCAGTATTTT
CSAIRFGRRATDTQYF
>TRBJ1-5|TRBV27|NA|NA
TGTGCCAGCAGCCCTACAGGAACTACTAGCAATCAGCCCCAGCATTTT
CASSPTGTTSNQPQHF
>TRBJ2-5|TRBV6-6|NA|NA
TGTGCCAGCAGTTTAAATGACAGGAGCAATGAGCAGTACTTC
CASSLNDRSNEQYF
>TRBJ2-5|TRBV10-3|NA|NA
TGTGCCATCAGTGACGCAACAGGGAGCCAAGAGACCCAGTACTTC
CAISDATGSQETQYF
>TRBJ2-1|TRBV9|NA|TRBD2
TGTGCCAGCAGCGTAGGAGGCAGCGGGATCTACAATGAGCAGTTCTTC
CASSVGGSGIYNEQFF
>TRBJ1-4|TRBV24-1|once|NA
TGTGCCACCGGAACAGGATCTAATGAAAAACTGTTTTTT
CATGTGSNEKLFF
>TRBJ2-1|TRBV29-1|NA|NA
TGCAGCACTGGCGATGAGCAGTTCTTC
CSTGDEQFF
>TRBJ2-3|TRBV20-1|NA|NA
TGCAGTGCTAGACGGGGACGAGATACGCAGTATTTT
CSARRGRDTQYF
>TRBJ2-1|TRBV7-9|NA|TRBD2
TGTGCCAGCAGCTTAAGCGGGAGGCTCTCTTCTGTGACAAGTCATGAGCAGTTCTTC
CASSLSGRLSSVTSHEQFF
>TRBJ2-5|TRBV7-2|few|NA
TGTGCCAGCAGCTTACAGGCTGGCGGAGAGACCCAGTACTTC
CASSLQAGGETQYF
>TRBJ1-2|TRBV25-1|NA|NA
TGTGCCAGCAGTACGCACCCATCAAGGAACTACACCTTC
CASSTHPSRNYTF
>TRBJ2-1|TRBV2|NA|TRBD1
TGTGCCAGCAGTGAAGGGGGAGCAGGGGGTCGCGAGCAGTTCTTC
CASSEGGAGGREQFF
>TRBJ2-7|TRBV6-6|NA|NA
TGTGCCAGCAGTGACGACGGTTCCTACGAGCAGTACTTC
CASSDDGSYEQYF
>TRBJ2-7|TRBV12-3/TRBV12-4|NA|NA
TGTGCCAGCAGTCTAAAACTAGGGCCTTCCTCCTACGAGCAGTACTTC
CASSLKLGPSSYEQYF
>TRBJ2-5|TRBV3-1|NA|TRBD1
TGTGCCAGCAGCCAAGATGGCAGGGGGCAGGGAGAGACCCAGTACTTC
CASSQDGRGQGETQYF
>TRBJ2-7|TRBV20-1|once|TRBD2
TGCAGTGCTAGCGGAACTAGCGGGAGATCCTACGAGCAGTACTTC
CSASGTSGRSYEQYF
>TRBJ2-7|TRBV6-6|NA|NA
TGTGCCAGCACAAGGGGGGGGACCTACGAGCAGTACTTC
CASTRGGTYEQYF
>TRBJ2-7|TRBV4-2|NA|NA
TGTGCCAGCAGCCTTGGGCCGCAGGGAAGCGGGGACAATGAGCAGTACTTC
CASSLGPQGSGDNEQYF
>TRBJ2-7|TRBV27|few|NA
TGTGCCAGCAGCCGACAGGCTGCCTACGAGCAGTACTTC
CASSRQAAYEQYF
>TRBJ2-7|TRBV7-9|few|NA
TGTGCCAGCAGCACGACCGGGATCCTCTACGAGCAGTACTTC
CASSTTGILYEQYF
>TRBJ2-7|TRBV9|NA|NA
TGTGCCAGCAGCCTAACGGGGGATGTGATGTACGAGCAGTACTTC
CASSLTGDVMYEQYF
>TRBJ2-2|TRBV28|NA|NA
TGTGCCAGCAGTGGACTTTACACCGGGGAGCTGTTTTTT
CASSGLYTGELFF
>TRBJ2-5|TRBV7-2|few|TRBD1
TGTGCCAGCAGCCTAAATGGACAGGGGATGACCCAGTACTTC
CASSLNGQGMTQYF
>TRBJ2-1|TRBV10-3|NA|TRBD1
TGTGCCATCAGTCTGGGACAGGGATACAATGAGCAGTTCTTC
CAISLGQGYNEQFF
>TRBJ2-7|TRBV20-1|NA|TRBD1
TGCAGTGCTAGAGGTAGACAGGGGGCTTTCTACGAGCAGTACTTC
CSARGRQGAFYEQYF
>TRBJ2-3|TRBV7-2|NA|NA
TGTGCCGGCAGCTTATCCCCCGGCACAGATACGCAGTATTTT
CAGSLSPGTDTQYF
>TRBJ1-1|TRBV27|NA|NA
TGTGCCAGCAGTTTATTTGAGGGAACTGAAGCTTTCTTT
CASSLFEGTEAFF
>TRBJ1-6|TRBV11-2|NA|TRBD1
TGTGCCAGCAGTCGAGTATCGGGACAGGGGGCCTATAATTCACCCCTCCACTTT
CASSRVSGQGAYNSPLHF
>TRBJ2-7|TRBV7-2|NA|NA
TGTGCCAGCAGCTTAGCGTTCGGGGTTGAGCAGTACTTC
CASSLAFGVEQYF
>TRBJ1-2|TRBV20-1|once|TRBD1
TGCAGTGCTAGAAAACGGGACAGCGATGGCTACACCTTC
CSARKRDSDGYTF
>TRBJ2-3|TRBV9|NA|TRBD2
TGTGCCAGCAGCGCCGGGACTACTAACACAGATACGCAGTATTTT
CASSAGTTNTDTQYF
>TRBJ1-4|TRBV3-1|NA|NA
TGTGCCAGCAGCCAAGAGGTTGAAAAACTGTTTTTT
CASSQEVEKLFF
>TRBJ2-1|TRBV5-1|NA|TRBD2
TGCGCCGGCAGCTTGGTGGGACTAGCAAACAATGAGCAGTTCTTC
CAGSLVGLANNEQFF
>TRBJ1-2|TRBV9|few|NA
TGTGCCAGCAGCGCGGACCCGGACAGAGTCTATGGCTACACCTTC
CASSADPDRVYGYTF
>TRBJ1-6|TRBV6-5|NA|TRBD1
TGTGCCAGCAGTTGGGACAGGACTTATAATTCACCCCTCCACTTT
CASSWDRTYNSPLHF
>TRBJ2-5|TRBV20-1|few|NA
TGCAGTGCTGGCATTTCGGAGACCCAGTACTTC
CSAGISETQYF
>TRBJ1-4|TRBV18|NA|NA
TGTGCCAGCTCACCGAAGGGGGATGAAAAACTGTTTTTT
CASSPKGDEKLFF
>TRBJ2-3|TRBV9|few|TRBD1
TGTGCCAGCAGCGTAGGACAGGGGGGTAGCACAGATACGCAGTATTTT
CASSVGQGGSTDTQYF
>TRBJ2-1|TRBV7-9|NA|TRBD2
TGTGCCAGCAGCCCTGAAACCCGGACTAGCGGGATTTATAGTGAGCAGTTCTTC
CASSPETRTSGIYSEQFF
>TRBJ2-1|TRBV7-2|NA|NA
TGTGCCAGCGCCTTCGCGGGCAAAGAGACCCAGTTCTTC
CASAFAGKETQFF
>TRBJ2-3|TRBV7-3|few|TRBD1
TGTGCCAGCGGCGCGACAGGGCCAGATACGCAGTATTTT
CASGATGPDTQYF
>TRBJ1-6|TRBV7-6|NA|TRBD1
TGTGCCAGCAGCAACCACAGGGGGCCGGGAAATTCACCCCTCCACTTT
CASSNHRGPGNSPLHF
>TRBJ2-5|TRBV25-1|NA|TRBD2
TGTGCCAGCAGTGAATGGCTAGCGGGAAGTCAAGAGACCCGGTACTTC
CASSEWLAGSQETRYF
>TRBJ2-3|TRBV7-9|NA|NA
TGTGCCAGCAGCGACAGAGGCACCACAGATACGCAGTATTTT
CASSDRGTTDTQYF
>TRBJ1-2|TRBV7-2|NA|TRBD1
TGTGCCAGCAGAGATACTAACGACAGGGGCGGTTTTAGCTACACCTTC
CASRDTNDRGGFSYTF
>TRBJ2-5|TRBV11-2|many|TRBD2
TGTGCCAGCAGCTTAACCTCCGTAGCGGGAGGGCCGAACGGGGAGCAGTACTTC
CASSLTSVAGGPNGEQYF
>TRBJ2-7|TRBV28|NA|NA
TGTGCCTGCAGTTTACTCGGGCGAGGCTACGAGCAGTACTTC
CACSLLGRGYEQYF
>TRBJ2-1|TRBV10-3|once|NA
TGTGCCATCAGTACTAGTTCATATGAGCAGTTCTTC
CAISTSSYEQFF
>TRBJ2-6|TRBV4-2|NA|TRBD1
TGTGCCAGCAGCCAAGGCACAGGGGGTCCTGGGGCCAACGTCCTGACTTTC
CASSQGTGGPGANVLTF